Below are 13 T cell receptor beta chains sequenced from a single sample in a study of T cells in Graves' hyperthyroidism and ophthalmopathy. RNA transcripts gave rise to amplified TCR beta CDR3 regions. When the TCR CDR3 underwent first-round RT-PCR, the HTBI primer set was used. MiXCR, applied by TCRdb to the multiplex PCR reads, yields one record per CDR3 protein. This sample has around 300,000 distinct CDR3 sequences, with roughly 20% found just once. Sequenced input: blood. The receptors derive from a young man with Graves' ophthalmopathy.

This clonotype has more than one count but fewer than ten. The V gene is TRBV11-2, the J gene TRBJ1-5; tentatively, D is TRBD1 (6 bases). Trimming left V 5 bases short and J 6 bases short, with 14 bases between. Germline V gene data show CDR1 as SGHAT and CDR2 as FQNNGV. The CDR3 is made up of 14 amino acids. The CDR3 loop reads CASSNRVEGQPQHF. The CDR3 region has the DNA TGTGCCAGCAGCAACAGGGTGGAGGGTCAGCCCCAGCATTTT.

The rearrangement links TRBV3-1 to TRBJ2-7; D could derive from TRBD1 or TRBD2 (5 bases each). The ends were cut back, 4 bases at V and 6 bases at J, with 13 bases in the middle. Germline V gives CDR1 LGHDT, CDR2 YNNKEL (reference sequence). This CDR3 region has 13 residues. For the CDR3, the DNA is TGTGCCAGCAGCCGACAGTGGGAGTCCGAGCAGTACTTC. This translates into CASSRQWESEQYF.

The table lists this clonotype with many counts. The chain has TRBV5-1 and TRBJ2-7, with D tentatively TRBD1 or TRBD2 (5 bases each). Trimming cost V 4 bases and J 5 bases, with 13 bases left between them. Germline V gene data show CDR1 as SGHRS and CDR2 as YFSETQ. The CDR3 has 13 amino acids. CDR3: CASSGTGFDEQYF. CDR3 nucleotides: TGCGCCAGCAGCGGGACGGGGTTCGACGAGCAGTACTTC.

This clonotype was counted only a few times. The chain employs TRBV25-1 and TRBJ2-3, with 9 positions matching TRBD1. V gave up 2 bases and J gave up 2 bases; unmatched junction bases: 2. The CDR3 contains 15 residues. Germline assignment: CDR1 MGHDK and CDR2 SYGVNS. In nucleotides, the CDR3 is TGTGCCAGCAGTGAAGGGACAGGGTTCACAGATACGCAGTATTTT. It specifies CASSEGTGFTDTQYF. The full variable domain, with the rest looked up from reference TRBV25-1 and TRBJ2-3, is EADIYQTPRYLVIGTGKKITLECSQTMGHDKMYWYQQDPGMELHLIHYSYGVNSTEKGDLSSESTVSRIRTEHFPLTLESARPSHTSQYLCASSEGTGFTDTQYFGPGTRLTVL.

The V gene is TRBV3-1, the J gene TRBJ1-2, with 10 bases matching TRBD1. The CDR3 is made up of 14 amino acids. The germline gives CDR1 LGHDT, CDR2 YNNKEL (reference sequence). V lost 5 bases, J lost 4 bases, and 4 bases stayed unmatched. The CDR3 protein is CASSGTGDGYGYTF. The CDR3 region has the DNA TGTGCCAGCAGCGGGACAGGGGACGGCTATGGCTACACCTTC.

A few counts support this clonotype. This rearrangement joins TRBV6-1 to TRBJ2-1; D is possibly TRBD2 (7 bases). The CDR3 extends over 16 amino acids. The V end lost 9 bases, the J end lost 2 bases, and 20 bases lay between the germline ends. Germline lookup yields CDR1 MNHNS and CDR2 SASEGT. CDR3 loop: CASSPGGRGAYNEQFF. The CDR3 DNA follows: TGTGCCAGTAGCCCCGGGGGGCGCGGAGCCTACAATGAGCAGTTCTTC.

This clonotype was seen repeatedly, ten times or more. The chain combines TRBV5-6 with TRBJ1-1; D unresolved. There are 13 residues in the CDR3. Germline V gene sequence: CDR1 SGHDT, CDR2 YYEEEE. The germline V and J ends were trimmed by 5 bases and 0 bases, with 8 bases remaining between them. The CDR3 reads CASRSTLNTEAFF. The CDR3 DNA reads as TGTGCCAGCAGATCTACCTTGAACACTGAAGCTTTCTTT.

This clonotype was observed a few times. The V call is TRBV27, the J call TRBJ2-7, with D possibly being TRBD1 (6 bases). The CDR3 contains 14 residues. Trimming cost V 5 bases and J 2 bases, with 13 bases left between them. Germline V gene data show CDR1 as MNHEY and CDR2 as SMNVEV (reference sequence). The CDR3 spells CASSPYRETYEQYF. CDR3 nucleotides: TGTGCCAGCAGTCCTTACAGGGAAACCTACGAGCAGTACTTC.

This clonotype was observed a handful of times. The chain combines TRBV12-3 or TRBV12-4 with TRBJ2-5; D is undetermined. The CDR3 is 9 amino acids. V shed 11 bases and J shed 13 bases, with 14 bases lying between them. The CDR3 reads CAGREQWYF. CDR3 coding DNA: TGTGCCGGGCGTGAGCAGTGGTACTTC.

This clonotype was seen only a few times. The V call is TRBV30, the J call TRBJ2-7; TRBD2 agrees at 7 bases. Trimming cost V 2 bases and J 3 bases; bases outside gene matches: 4. The CDR3 runs to 13 residues. The germline gives CDR1 GTSNPN, CDR2 SVGIG (reference sequence). The CDR3 DNA sequence: TGTGCCTGGAGTCAGCGGGGTGGCTACGAGCAGTACTTC. Residues: CAWSQRGGYEQYF.

This chain uses TRBV29-1 with TRBJ2-7; D possibly uses TRBD1 or TRBD2 (5 bases each). The germline CDR1 and CDR2 sequences are SQVTM and ANQGSEA. The length of the CDR3 is 14 residues. V was trimmed by 2 bases and J by 6 bases, leaving 17 bases between them. The DNA for the CDR3 is TGCAGCGTTGAATTCGGGGACGACCGCTTCGAGCAGTACTTC. Translated: CSVEFGDDRFEQYF.

This clonotype appeared many times. The CDR3 here is CASRQETTYYGYTF. CDR3 sequence (DNA): TGTGCCAGCAGACAGGAGACAACCTACTATGGCTACACCTTC. The rearrangement links TRBV2 to TRBJ1-2; tentative D call: TRBD1 (5 bases). V lost 6 bases, J lost 3 bases, and 14 bases lay in between. The V gene's germline CDR1 is SNHLY and CDR2 FYNNEI. This CDR3 region has 14 residues.

This rearrangement joins TRBV7-9 to TRBJ2-1; no reliable D call. The CDR3 extends over 12 amino acids. Germline-derived CDR1 and CDR2 are SEHNR and FQNEAQ (reference sequence). The V end was cut by 2 bases, the J end by 6 bases, with 5 bases between. The CDR3 sequence: CASSLKVNEQFF. The CDR3, as DNA: TGTGCCAGCAGCTTAAAAGTCAATGAGCAGTTCTTC.